A single sample gave rise to the 24 T cell receptor beta chains below, sequenced in a study of cytomegalovirus exposure and HLA in healthy donors. The primer mix had 60 Vbeta and 13 Jbeta primers. Here immunoSEQ multiplex PCR was the method, and the copy in TCRdb shows in-frame clones only, minus some. The data show over 100,000 clones, 75% to 85% seen once. The sequenced sample was PBMCs. The receptors were gathered from a female donor in good health and CMV-seropositive.

CDR3 nucleotides: TGTGCCAGCTCACTGACCCGGGAAGAGACCCAGTACTTC. Translated, it gives CASSLTREETQYF. The rearrangement links TRBV18 to TRBJ2-5; D call uncertain. Per germline, CDR1 KGHSH and CDR2 LQKENI. V was shortened by 4 bases and J by 3 bases, with 9 bases between the two germline ends. The CDR3 spans 13 residues.

This clone was seen just once. The chain employs TRBV30 and TRBJ2-1; D ambiguous. In germline, CDR1 is GTSNPN, CDR2 SVGIG (reference sequence). Deletions cut 3 bases from V and 6 bases from J, with 6 bases between. There are 11 residues in the CDR3. The CDR3 sequence is CAWRAFNEQFF. CDR3 sequence (DNA): TGTGCCTGGAGAGCGTTCAATGAGCAGTTCTTC.

V gene TRBV10-3 combines with J gene TRBJ2-7; D possibly corresponds to TRBD2 (5 bases). V lost 4 bases, J lost 2 bases, and 9 bases lay in between. Germline assignment: CDR1 ENHRY and CDR2 SYGVKD. The CDR3 has 13 amino acids. CDR3 residues: CAISAPGTYEQYF. The CDR3 DNA reads TGTGCCATCAGTGCGCCCGGGACCTACGAGCAGTACTTC.

This clone has a handful of counts. The rearrangement uses TRBV6-1 and TRBJ1-2, with 9 bases aligning to TRBD1. The CDR3 extends over 15 amino acids. V lost 6 bases, J lost 3 bases, and 8 bases stayed unmatched. Germline-derived CDR1 and CDR2 are MNHNS and SASEGT. The CDR3 region is CASRDGTGYDYGYTF. As DNA, the CDR3 is TGTGCCAGCAGGGACGGGACAGGGTACGACTATGGCTACACCTTC.

The V gene is TRBV25-1, the J gene TRBJ2-1; 9 nucleotides match TRBD2. V was pared by 3 bases and J by 5 bases, with 8 bases of the junction left unmatched. In germline, CDR1 is MGHDK, CDR2 SYGVNS. CDR3 length: 16 residues. This chain's CDR3 is CASSEAGGGAHNEQFF. CDR3 nucleotides: TGTGCCAGCAGTGAGGCTGGCGGGGGGGCCCACAATGAGCAGTTCTTC.

The rearrangement joins TRBV2 to TRBJ2-5; 7 bases fit TRBD2. The length of the CDR3 is 15 residues. Germline CDR1 reads SNHLY; CDR2 reads FYNNEI. The V gene end was trimmed by 4 bases and the J gene end by 2 bases; junction bases not matched to a gene: 7. CDR3 loop: CASSALAAEQETQYF. CDR3 bases: TGTGCCAGCAGTGCCCTAGCGGCTGAACAAGAGACCCAGTACTTC. The complete variable domain, with remaining parts taken from reference TRBV2 and TRBJ2-5, reads EPEVTQTPSHQVTQMGQEVILRCVPISNHLYFYWYRQILGQKVEFLVSFYNNEISEKSEIFDDQFSVERPDGSNFTLKIRSTKLEDSAMYFCASSALAAEQETQYFGPGTRLLVL.

The chain carries TRBV7-2 and TRBJ1-5; the D gene is possibly TRBD1 (6 bases). Trimming pared 2 bases from V and 2 bases from J, leaving 19 bases between. Looked up from germline, CDR1 is SGHTA and CDR2 is FQGNSA. This CDR3 is 18 amino acids long. CDR3 amino acids: CASSLSAGMGAGNQPQHF. The CDR3 region has the DNA TGTGCCAGCAGCTTATCTGCAGGTATGGGGGCGGGCAATCAGCCCCAGCATTTT.

The chain recombines TRBV28 with TRBJ1-4, with D unresolved. From germline, CDR1 is MDHEN and CDR2 SYDVKM. V lost 6 bases and J 8 bases, leaving 13 bases between the germline ends. The CDR3 covers 13 residues. CDR3 bases: TGTGCCAGCAGAGTCGCGCCCCGGGAAAAACTGTTTTTT. This codes for CASRVAPREKLFF.

The rearrangement links TRBV15 to TRBJ1-2, with D unresolved. Per the germline V gene, CDR1 is LNHNV and CDR2 is YYDKDF (reference sequence). V lost 0 bases to trimming and J lost 5 bases, with 13 bases between them. CDR3 length: 15 amino acids. The CDR3 region has the DNA TGTGCCACCAGCAGAGAACAGATGCACTCATATGGCTACACCTTC. It yields the protein CATSREQMHSYGYTF.

This clone was seen only a few times. The rearrangement joins TRBV5-1 to TRBJ2-1, with TRBD2 matching 10 bases. Germline V CDR1 and CDR2: SGHRS, YFSETQ. CDR3 size: 17 residues. Trimming removed 2 bases from V and 3 bases from J; junction bases left unmatched: 8. DNA for the CDR3: TGCGCCAGCAGCTTACCTATGCTAGCGGGGGTCTACAATGAGCAGTTCTTC. Its translation: CASSLPMLAGVYNEQFF.

This clone was recorded only once. The V call is TRBV4-1, the J call TRBJ1-4; D perhaps matches TRBD1 (5 bases). This CDR3 contains 16 residues. Germline V gene data show CDR1 as MGHRA and CDR2 as YSYEKL. Trimming removed 4 bases at V and 1 base at J, with 13 bases between. CDR3 sequence (DNA): TGCGCCAGCAGCCCCACAGGTGGGGTAACTAATGAAAAACTGTTTTTT. Residues: CASSPTGGVTNEKLFF.

This clone was counted a few times. This chain joins TRBV5-1 and TRBJ2-1; D gene unclear. This CDR3 spans 16 amino acids. V was cut by 0 bases and J by 3 bases, with 13 bases left in between. CDR1 is SGHRS and CDR2 is YFSETQ in the germline V gene. CDR3 coding DNA: TGCGCCAGCAGCTTGGACGGAACAGATTTCTACAATGAGCAGTTCTTC. Translation: CASSLDGTDFYNEQFF.

CDR3 residues: CASSLWPSGANVLTF. The CDR3 nucleotides are TGTGCCAGCAGCTTGTGGCCTTCTGGGGCCAACGTCCTGACTTTC. This chain joins TRBV5-8 and TRBJ2-6; D is unresolved. Germline V gene sequence: CDR1 SGHTS, CDR2 YDEGEE. The CDR3 covers 15 residues. V lost 1 base to trimming and J lost 1 base, with 6 bases between them.

The chain is built from TRBV7-8 and TRBJ2-2; no clear D gene. The CDR3 is 15 residues long. Germline lookup yields CDR1 SGHVS and CDR2 FQNEAQ. Trimming took off 5 bases at V and 2 bases at J, with 12 bases between the two ends. CDR3: CASSVKRLNTGELFF. In DNA form, the CDR3 reads TGTGCCAGCAGCGTAAAAAGACTCAACACCGGGGAGCTGTTTTTT. Based on the CDR3 plus reference TRBV7-8 and TRBJ2-2, the full variable domain is GAGVSQSPRYKVAKRGQDVALRCDPISGHVSLFWYQQALGQGPEFLTYFQNEAQLDKSGLPSDRFFAERPEGSVSTLKIQRTQQEDSAVYLCASSVKRLNTGELFFGEGSRLTVL.

The V and J genes are TRBV28 and TRBJ2-1, with 7 bases lining up with TRBD2. Unmatched junction bases numbered 4, after V lost 5 bases and J lost 6 bases. In germline, CDR1 is MDHEN, CDR2 SYDVKM. The CDR3 consists of 13 residues. CDR3 protein: CASSPSGVNEQFF. CDR3 sequence (DNA): TGTGCCAGCAGTCCCAGCGGGGTCAATGAGCAGTTCTTC. The full variable domain, in which reference TRBV28 and TRBJ2-1 provide the parts outside the CDR3, is DVKVTQSSRYLVKRTGEKVFLECVQDMDHENMFWYRQDPGLGLRLIYFSYDVKMKEKGDIPEGYSVSREKKERFSLILESASTNQTSMYLCASSPSGVNEQFFGPGTRLTVL.

The chain employs TRBV5-6 and TRBJ1-6; 8 bases align to TRBD1. CDR1 SGHDT and CDR2 YYEEEE come from the germline V gene. Germline trimming cut 1 base from V and 9 bases from J; bases unmatched to any gene: 6. This CDR3 is built from 15 residues. The CDR3: CASSLFQGAASPLHF. The DNA for the CDR3 is TGTGCCAGCAGCTTGTTTCAGGGGGCAGCTTCACCCCTCCACTTT.

This clone was detected a few times. The V gene is TRBV5-1, the J gene TRBJ1-1, with 9 nucleotides matching TRBD1. The CDR3 loop spans 15 amino acids. Germline V gives CDR1 SGHRS, CDR2 YFSETQ. With V trimmed by 3 bases and J by 4 bases, 7 bases remained unmatched. CDR3 DNA: TGCGCCAGCAGCTACCCCGGGACAGGGAGCACTGAAGCTTTCTTT. Residues: CASSYPGTGSTEAFF.

The CDR3 sequence: CASSTRDSSTYEQYF. The CDR3 nucleotides read TGTGCCAGCAGCACCCGGGACAGTAGTACCTACGAGCAGTACTTC. This rearrangement joins TRBV9 to TRBJ2-7; 7 bases align to TRBD1. With V trimmed by 4 bases and J by 2 bases, 9 bases remained unmatched. The CDR3 sequence is 15 residues long. In germline, CDR1 is SGDLS, CDR2 YYNGEE.

The V call is TRBV28, the J call TRBJ2-7; 8 bases map to TRBD2. Germline V gene data show CDR1 as MDHEN and CDR2 as SYDVKM. CDR3 size: 16 residues. The trim removed 3 bases at V and 2 bases at J, leaving 9 bases unmatched. The CDR3 is CASSFRSGGATYEQYF. CDR3 coding DNA: TGTGCCAGCAGTTTCAGGTCCGGGGGGGCTACCTACGAGCAGTACTTC.

This clone was seen only once. The chain uses TRBV5-6 and TRBJ1-3; 8 bases line up with TRBD1. Germline trimming cut 4 bases from V and 4 bases from J; bases unmatched to any gene: 16. The CDR3 covers 18 residues. Germline V gene sequence: CDR1 SGHDT, CDR2 YYEEEE. The CDR3 DNA follows: TGTGCCAGCAGCCTTGGGGGGACAGGAATACTCCTCGGAAACACCATATATTTT. Amino acids: CASSLGGTGILLGNTIYF.

The V call is TRBV28, the J call TRBJ1-5; TRBD1 matches 10 bases. This CDR3 spans 16 amino acids. Germline CDR1 and CDR2: MDHEN and SYDVKM. V lost 6 bases to trimming and J lost 7 bases; unmatched junction nucleotides: 12. CDR3 nucleotides: TGTGCCAGCAGACAACCGGGACAGGGGCCCGAACAGCCCCAGCATTTT. Protein: CASRQPGQGPEQPQHF.

This chain links TRBV19 with TRBJ2-2, with D possibly TRBD1 on 6 matching bases. Germline CDR1 reads LNHDA; CDR2 reads SQIVND (reference sequence). The CDR3 has 17 residues. Trimming shortened V by 2 bases and J by 1 base, and 14 bases separated the two germline ends. The CDR3: CASSITRGHKNTGELFF. The DNA for the CDR3 is TGTGCCAGTAGTATAACCAGGGGTCACAAGAACACCGGGGAGCTGTTTTTT.

The rearrangement uses TRBV27 and TRBJ2-7; TRBD2 matches 10 bases. V shed 5 bases and J 5 bases; nucleotides not matched to a gene: 24. Germline assignment: CDR1 MNHEY and CDR2 SMNVEV (reference sequence). The CDR3 contains 20 residues. The CDR3 reads CASSPRPLFLAGVNSDEQYF. CDR3 DNA sequence: TGTGCCAGCAGTCCAAGACCTCTATTCCTAGCGGGAGTTAACTCAGACGAGCAGTACTTC.

This rearrangement joins TRBV6-5 to TRBJ2-7; 7 nucleotides match TRBD1. CDR3 length: 14 residues. Germline CDR1 is MNHEY and CDR2 is SVGAGI. Germline trimming cut 6 bases from V and 4 bases from J; bases unmatched to any gene: 9. CDR3 bases: TGTGCCAGCAGCCCCCGACAGGGAATATACGAGCAGTACTTC. Translation: CASSPRQGIYEQYF.